A selection of T cell receptor beta chains follows, all from one sample in a study of graft-versus-host responses after intestinal transplantation. Antigen specificity for these receptors is unknown. Libraries were prepared by immunoSEQ multiplex PCR; TCRdb keeps only in-frame clonotypes and omits some of them. The sample holds tens of thousands of clones; around 83% are singletons and the top ten take about 18%. The sequenced sample was unstimulated CD8+ T cells sorted from spleen or lymph node cells, obtained before intestinal transplant. The receptors here all came from a human donor who received an intestinal transplant. Both conserved end residues are part of each CDR3. A D gene is named only where the DNA matches it firmly. Only part of the rows carry a size: once, few, many, or a class if the clone is expanded.

j_call clone_size d_call v_call cdr3_aa cdr3_nt
TRBJ2-7 - TRBD2 TRBV2 CASSETQRGSSYEQYF TGTGCCAGCAGTGAGACCCAGCGGGGTAGCTCCTACGAGCAGTACTTC
TRBJ2-7 - - TRBV11-2 CASSSENYEQYF TGTGCCAGCAGCTCCGAGAATTACGAGCAGTACTTC
TRBJ2-3 once TRBD1 TRBV5-1 CASSLGQGGDTQYF TGCGCCAGCAGCCTGGGACAGGGGGGAGATACGCAGTATTTT
TRBJ2-7 - TRBD2 TRBV13 CASSLRGLAGPYEQYF TGTGCCAGCAGCTTACGGGGACTAGCGGGGCCCTACGAGCAGTACTTC
TRBJ2-1 - TRBD2 TRBV7-8 CASNPGLAYNEQFF TGTGCCAGCAATCCCGGACTAGCCTACAATGAGCAGTTCTTC
TRBJ2-7 - - TRBV29-1 CSVKSQGRGLGEQYF TGCAGCGTAAAATCACAGGGAAGGGGACTTGGGGAGCAGTACTTC
TRBJ2-7 - - TRBV5-6 CASSPGERGFIYEQYF TGTGCCAGCAGCCCGGGGGAGAGGGGGTTCATCTACGAGCAGTACTTC
TRBJ1-1 once - TRBV7-9 CASSWVDLNTEAFF TGTGCCAGCAGTTGGGTGGACCTGAACACTGAAGCTTTCTTT
TRBJ1-3 - - TRBV5-1 CASSPRGYAGNTIYF TGCGCCAGCAGCCCCCGGGGCTACGCTGGAAACACCATATATTTT
TRBJ2-1 few - TRBV11-3 CASSLRSSTNEQFF TGTGCCAGCAGCTTACGCTCTAGTACCAATGAGCAGTTCTTC
TRBJ2-7 - - TRBV11-2 CASSLDPHSYYEQYF TGTGCCAGCAGCTTAGATCCCCACAGCTACTACGAGCAGTACTTC
TRBJ1-3 - - TRBV5-1 CASREQGRGNTIYF TGCGCCAGCAGAGAACAGGGAAGAGGAAACACCATATATTTT
TRBJ2-1 - - TRBV2 CASRTGDNEQFF TGTGCCAGCAGGACAGGCGACAATGAGCAGTTCTTC
TRBJ2-7 - TRBD2 TRBV19 CASSSGSIYEQYF TGTGCCAGTTCTAGCGGGAGTATCTACGAGCAGTACTTC
TRBJ1-4 - TRBD1 TRBV27 CASSPTGGGGEKLFF TGTGCCAGCAGTCCGACAGGGGGCGGAGGTGAAAAACTGTTTTTT
TRBJ2-2 - - TRBV7-6 CASSPPLSPGELFF TGTGCCAGCAGCCCCCCCTTGTCTCCCGGGGAGCTGTTTTTT
TRBJ2-3 - - TRBV21-1 CASSAGGRESEDTQYF TGTGCCAGCAGCGCCGGCGGGCGGGAGTCGGAAGATACGCAGTATTTT
TRBJ2-1 - TRBD2 TRBV9 CASSVDSGIYNEQFF TGTGCCAGCAGCGTAGATAGCGGGATCTACAATGAGCAGTTCTTC
TRBJ2-7 - - TRBV25-1 CASTSRTGRILASYEQYF TGTGCCAGCACCTCCCGGACGGGACGGATCCTGGCCTCCTACGAGCAGTACTTC
TRBJ2-7 - - TRBV29-1 CSAERGDTYEQYF TGCAGCGCCGAGAGGGGAGACACCTACGAGCAGTACTTC
TRBJ2-5 few - TRBV9 CASSDGSSGTGETQYF TGTGCCAGCAGCGATGGGTCATCAGGAACGGGAGAGACCCAGTACTTC
TRBJ2-5 - TRBD2 TRBV4-1 CASSQDGLAGGETQYF TGCGCCAGCAGCCAAGACGGGCTAGCGGGAGGTGAGACCCAGTACTTC
TRBJ1-5 - TRBD1 TRBV5-8 CASSLGTGMNQPQHF TGTGCCAGCAGTTTAGGGACAGGGATGAATCAGCCCCAGCATTTT
TRBJ1-1 many - TRBV6-5 CASGQPNTEAFF TGTGCCAGCGGACAGCCGAACACTGAAGCTTTCTTT
TRBJ2-7 - - TRBV18 CASSPASVRSYEQYF TGTGCCAGCTCACCGGCTAGCGTTCGCTCCTACGAGCAGTACTTC
TRBJ2-1 - - TRBV18 CASSPQGDSSYNEQFF TGTGCCAGCTCACCACAGGGGGATAGCTCCTACAATGAGCAGTTCTTC
TRBJ2-1 - - TRBV7-9 CASSRTGRDEQFF TGTGCCAGCAGCCGGACAGGGAGGGATGAGCAGTTCTTC
TRBJ2-6 - TRBD1 TRBV5-4 CASSLEGDSYLGNVLTF TGTGCCAGCAGCTTGGAAGGGGACAGTTACTTGGGTAACGTCCTGACTTTC
TRBJ1-1 few - TRBV6-1 CASSEAEENTEAFF TGTGCCAGCAGTGAAGCTGAGGAAAACACTGAAGCTTTCTTT
TRBJ2-1 few - TRBV7-6 CASSLIKPDNEQFF TGTGCCAGCAGCTTAATTAAGCCGGACAATGAGCAGTTCTTC
TRBJ2-3 - TRBD2 TRBV6-5 CASSGLAGGPDTQYF TGTGCCAGCAGCGGACTAGCGGGAGGGCCAGATACGCAGTATTTT
TRBJ2-7 - - TRBV4-2 CASSQDGGYGINEQYF TGTGCCAGCAGCCAAGACGGTGGATACGGAATCAACGAGCAGTACTTC
TRBJ1-6 - - TRBV5-4 CASSLVAGEAYNSPLHF TGTGCCAGCAGCTTGGTTGCAGGGGAGGCCTATAATTCACCCCTCCACTTT
TRBJ2-1 - TRBD2 TRBV6-6 CASMLAGANNEQFF TGTGCCAGCATGCTAGCGGGAGCCAACAATGAGCAGTTCTTC
TRBJ2-3 - TRBD2 TRBV27 CASSFRPSGTDTQYF TGTGCCAGCAGTTTCAGGCCTAGCGGGACAGATACGCAGTATTTT
TRBJ1-1 - - TRBV4-1 CASSQENSGVAEAFF TGCGCCAGCAGCCAAGAGAATTCCGGGGTTGCTGAAGCTTTCTTT
TRBJ2-2 - - TRBV27 CASSLISFGPGELFF TGTGCCAGCAGTTTGATCTCTTTTGGGCCCGGGGAGCTGTTTTTT
TRBJ2-1 - TRBD2 TRBV9 CASSVGTSGGDEQFF TGTGCCAGCAGCGTAGGGACTAGCGGTGGGGATGAGCAGTTCTTC
TRBJ2-1 - TRBD1 TRBV9 CASSVEDRINEQFF TGTGCCAGCAGCGTAGAGGACAGGATCAATGAGCAGTTCTTC
TRBJ2-5 - TRBD2 TRBV29-1 CSVDRTSGDETQYF TGCAGCGTTGATAGGACTAGCGGGGATGAGACCCAGTACTTC
TRBJ1-6 - - TRBV7-6 CASSLAPRNDSPLHF TGTGCCAGCAGCTTAGCGCCAAGGAATGATTCACCCCTCCACTTT
TRBJ1-1 - - TRBV4-1 CASSPGILAAEAFF TGCGCCAGCAGCCCCGGGATCCTTGCCGCTGAAGCTTTCTTT
TRBJ2-3 - - TRBV20-1 CSAHGTDTQYF TGCAGTGCCCACGGAACAGATACGCAGTATTTT
TRBJ2-1 - TRBD2 TRBV5-1 CASSFASGSYEQFF TGCGCCAGCAGCTTCGCTAGCGGGAGCTATGAGCAGTTCTTC
TRBJ1-1 few - TRBV2 CASSEALTALGTEAFF TGTGCCAGCAGTGAAGCGCTAACGGCATTGGGCACTGAAGCTTTCTTT
TRBJ2-7 once - TRBV5-1 CASSFFDGYEQYF TGCGCCAGCAGCTTTTTCGACGGTTACGAGCAGTACTTC
TRBJ1-1 - - TRBV6-5 CASSYRGQDTEAFF TGTGCCAGCAGTTACAGGGGACAAGACACTGAAGCTTTCTTT
TRBJ2-2 once - TRBV9 CASSVDGAGSNTGELFF TGTGCCAGCAGCGTAGATGGTGCGGGCTCGAACACCGGGGAGCTGTTTTTT
TRBJ1-1 - - TRBV19 CASRGSGDTEAFF TGTGCCAGTCGGGGAAGCGGGGACACTGAAGCTTTCTTT
TRBJ1-2 - TRBD1 TRBV9 CASSVAGTGDRGYTF TGTGCCAGCAGCGTAGCCGGGACAGGGGATCGGGGCTACACCTTC
TRBJ2-7 - TRBD1 TRBV27 CASSLGTGGEQYF TGTGCCAGCAGTTTGGGGACAGGAGGCGAGCAGTACTTC
TRBJ1-3 - - TRBV2 CASSSKREDALHSGNTIYF TGTGCCAGCAGTTCTAAGCGGGAGGACGCCCTCCACTCTGGAAACACCATATATTTT
TRBJ2-7 - - TRBV20-1 CSARGPYEQYF TGCAGTGCTAGGGGCCCCTACGAGCAGTACTTC
TRBJ2-4 - - TRBV5-4 CASSPVGLAKNIQYF TGTGCCAGCAGCCCAGTGGGACTAGCCAAAAACATTCAGTACTTC
TRBJ2-2 - - TRBV6-5 CASSRSHRAGELFF TGTGCCAGCAGTCGTAGTCACAGGGCCGGGGAGCTGTTTTTT
TRBJ2-2 - TRBD2 TRBV4-2 CASSEGLAFYTGELFF TGTGCCAGCAGCGAAGGACTAGCATTTTACACCGGGGAGCTGTTTTTT
TRBJ2-5 few TRBD1 TRBV19 CASSGPGTGSLQETQYF TGTGCCAGTAGTGGTCCCGGGACAGGGAGTCTTCAAGAGACCCAGTACTTC
TRBJ1-4 - TRBD1 TRBV10-3 CAISPGTGALNNEKLFF TGTGCCATCAGCCCCGGGACAGGGGCCCTAAATAATGAAAAACTGTTTTTT
TRBJ2-7 - - TRBV6-6 CASSYSVGDEQYF TGTGCCAGCAGTTACTCCGTAGGCGACGAGCAGTACTTC